These T cell receptor beta chains were read from a single sample in a study of OX40 agonist ivuxolimab in advanced cancers. Sequenced by immunoSEQ multiplex PCR; TCRdb stores in-frame clones only, minus some. The table lists about 35,000 clones, 65% to 85% of them singletons. The sample in question was CD4+ or CD8+ T cells sorted from blood, obtained in a trial of the OX40 agonist ivuxolimab. Source of these receptors: an adult with an advanced solid tumor such as melanoma, head and neck, liver or kidney cancer. The conserved cysteine and the conserved F or W are not part of the CDR3 here. For some rows the clone size is stated as once, few or many, or as a class when expanded; others skip it.

clone_size: -
cdr3_length: 11
v_call: TRBV27
j_call: TRBJ2-7
cdr3_aa: ASSLSGPYEQY

clone_size: -
cdr3_length: 12
v_call: TRBV6-1
j_call: TRBJ2-7
cdr3_aa: ASSVLETDYEQY

clone_size: -
cdr3_length: 10
v_call: TRBV29-1
j_call: TRBJ1-1
cdr3_aa: SVRQGGTEAF

clone_size: -
cdr3_length: 12
v_call: TRBV27
j_call: TRBJ2-2
cdr3_aa: ASSSTGGTGELF

clone_size: -
cdr3_length: 11
v_call: TRBV5-4
j_call: TRBJ2-3
cdr3_aa: ASIPLGGYTQY

clone_size: -
cdr3_length: 13
v_call: TRBV7-9
j_call: TRBJ2-6
cdr3_aa: ASSSDPSGANVLT

clone_size: -
cdr3_length: 11
v_call: TRBV7-3
j_call: TRBJ2-1
cdr3_aa: ASSLGQYNEQF

clone_size: -
cdr3_length: 18
v_call: TRBV9
j_call: TRBJ1-4
cdr3_aa: ASSPRQRQEKGWANEKLF

clone_size: -
cdr3_length: 11
v_call: TRBV6-1
j_call: TRBJ2-5
cdr3_aa: ASSEGVIWTQY

clone_size: once
cdr3_length: 12
v_call: TRBV5-4
j_call: TRBJ2-7
cdr3_aa: ASSGRGPSYEQY

clone_size: -
cdr3_length: 14
v_call: TRBV7-3
j_call: TRBJ2-2
cdr3_aa: ASSLTLAGNTGELF

clone_size: once
cdr3_length: 9
v_call: TRBV30
j_call: TRBJ2-1
cdr3_aa: AWSVHREQF

clone_size: -
cdr3_length: 13
v_call: TRBV30
j_call: TRBJ2-7
cdr3_aa: AWSVHQADSYEQY

clone_size: -
cdr3_length: 12
v_call: TRBV9
j_call: TRBJ2-3
cdr3_aa: ASSVWGREDTQY

clone_size: -
cdr3_length: 10
v_call: TRBV4-2
j_call: TRBJ2-1
cdr3_aa: ASSPTANEQF

clone_size: many
cdr3_length: 11
v_call: TRBV27
j_call: TRBJ1-2
cdr3_aa: ASSMGQVYGYT

clone_size: -
cdr3_length: 13
v_call: TRBV7-9
j_call: TRBJ2-2
cdr3_aa: ASSFPGQYTGELF

clone_size: -
cdr3_length: 13
v_call: TRBV28
j_call: TRBJ2-7
cdr3_aa: ASRERQGGTYEQY

clone_size: -
cdr3_length: 10
v_call: TRBV27
j_call: TRBJ2-7
cdr3_aa: ASSLNGGEQY

clone_size: -
cdr3_length: 12
v_call: TRBV28
j_call: TRBJ2-7
cdr3_aa: ASSLSRGTDEQY

clone_size: -
cdr3_length: 13
v_call: TRBV7-2
j_call: TRBJ2-3
cdr3_aa: ASSPLAGGPDTQY

clone_size: -
cdr3_length: 11
v_call: TRBV18
j_call: TRBJ1-1
cdr3_aa: ASSPRETIEAF

clone_size: -
cdr3_length: 16
v_call: TRBV5-1
j_call: TRBJ2-3
cdr3_aa: ASSWGAGAALSTDTQY

clone_size: -
cdr3_length: 12
v_call: TRBV29-1
j_call: TRBJ2-1
cdr3_aa: SVSGTGPYNEQF

clone_size: -
cdr3_length: 14
v_call: TRBV4-3
j_call: TRBJ1-4
cdr3_aa: ASSRDLDRGLEKLF

clone_size: -
cdr3_length: 12
v_call: TRBV18
j_call: TRBJ2-7
cdr3_aa: ASSPLVPAYEQY

clone_size: -
cdr3_length: 14
v_call: TRBV6-6
j_call: TRBJ2-1
cdr3_aa: ASSWSGPEISNEQF

clone_size: once
cdr3_length: 12
v_call: TRBV27
j_call: TRBJ2-7
cdr3_aa: ASSGGTGVYEQY

clone_size: medium-sized
cdr3_length: 14
v_call: TRBV27
j_call: TRBJ2-2
cdr3_aa: ASKDRQGANTGELF

clone_size: -
cdr3_length: 12
v_call: TRBV19
j_call: TRBJ2-5
cdr3_aa: ASSSGIEWETQY

clone_size: once
cdr3_length: 13
v_call: TRBV13
j_call: TRBJ2-1
cdr3_aa: ASSRGLAGGNEQF

clone_size: -
cdr3_length: 11
v_call: TRBV28
j_call: TRBJ2-7
cdr3_aa: ASSSSPGHGRP

clone_size: medium-sized
cdr3_length: 14
v_call: TRBV7-2
j_call: TRBJ1-6
cdr3_aa: ASSPHRGHYNSPLH

clone_size: -
cdr3_length: 14
v_call: TRBV11-2
j_call: TRBJ2-7
cdr3_aa: ASSLDPSGQGYEQY

clone_size: medium-sized
cdr3_length: 11
v_call: TRBV6-5
j_call: TRBJ2-1
cdr3_aa: ASSYPGDNEQF

clone_size: -
cdr3_length: 13
v_call: TRBV5-6
j_call: TRBJ1-6
cdr3_aa: ASSLLGETDSPLH

clone_size: -
cdr3_length: 11
v_call: TRBV18
j_call: TRBJ1-2
cdr3_aa: ASSPQDGYGYT

clone_size: -
cdr3_length: 14
v_call: TRBV11-2
j_call: TRBJ2-1
cdr3_aa: ASSLDSPRPYNEQF

clone_size: -
cdr3_length: 13
v_call: TRBV4-1
j_call: TRBJ2-3
cdr3_aa: ASSQLTEGKDTQY

clone_size: -
cdr3_length: 13
v_call: TRBV27
j_call: TRBJ1-5
cdr3_aa: ASSSAGGLNQPQH

clone_size: once
cdr3_length: 14
v_call: TRBV5-1
j_call: TRBJ2-7
cdr3_aa: ASSLEGGAKGYEQY

clone_size: -
cdr3_length: 15
v_call: TRBV9
j_call: TRBJ2-1
cdr3_aa: ASSVAMTSGRSNEQF

clone_size: -
cdr3_length: 13
v_call: TRBV6-6
j_call: TRBJ2-1
cdr3_aa: ASSQLLGVHNEQF

clone_size: -
cdr3_length: 10
v_call: TRBV5-5
j_call: TRBJ2-3
cdr3_aa: ASSLRGDTQY

clone_size: -
cdr3_length: 12
v_call: TRBV27
j_call: TRBJ1-1
cdr3_aa: ASSPNREVTEAF

clone_size: -
cdr3_length: 13
v_call: TRBV5-4
j_call: TRBJ2-2
cdr3_aa: ASSSTSANTGELF

clone_size: -
cdr3_length: 15
v_call: TRBV19
j_call: TRBJ2-1
cdr3_aa: ASRPTSGDQIYNEQF

clone_size: -
cdr3_length: 12
v_call: TRBV7-9
j_call: TRBJ2-7
cdr3_aa: ASSLVLTLNEQY

clone_size: -
cdr3_length: 14
v_call: TRBV9
j_call: TRBJ2-3
cdr3_aa: ASSPGTSGDSDTQY

clone_size: -
cdr3_length: 10
v_call: TRBV11-2
j_call: TRBJ1-4
cdr3_aa: ASSLGGEKLF

clone_size: -
cdr3_length: 12
v_call: TRBV5-6
j_call: TRBJ1-6
cdr3_aa: ASSLSQGWSPLH

clone_size: -
cdr3_length: 13
v_call: TRBV13
j_call: TRBJ2-2
cdr3_aa: ASSPGQGNTGELF

clone_size: -
cdr3_length: 12
v_call: TRBV27
j_call: TRBJ1-2
cdr3_aa: ASSLRGTPYGYT

clone_size: -
cdr3_length: 11
v_call: TRBV6-6
j_call: TRBJ2-7
cdr3_aa: ASSYSSVYEQY